This T cell receptor (beta chain) derives from a study of lymphopenia after photon versus proton radiotherapy (dated by TCRdb to about 2019). Regarding the study in general: In patients with gastrointestinal tumors who developed high-grade lymphopenia, the study compared the immunological effects of photon radiation therapy with those of proton radiation therapy. A cohort of under 25 patients with gastrointestinal tumors who received either photon or proton therapy and subsequently developed lymphopenia was included. The study was designed to characterize how the impact on the immune system differs between the two radiation modalities. What the authors observed across the whole study: The survival association was assessed only in patients who died, and better survival with proton therapy was presented by the authors as a possibility rather than a demonstrated result. After the lymphocyte count nadir, oligoclonal expansion, especially of CD8+ Temra cells, was observed in photon-treated repertoires, and the drop in diversity was driven by this expansion. Across the cohort, among patients who died, a greater drop in TCR diversity after the nadir was inversely correlated with overall survival time. Proton-treated patients stayed relatively stable during treatment, while photon-treated patients lost naive T cells and TCR diversity and gained effector/memory populations.

CDR1 and CDR2, looked up from the germline V gene, are SGHTA and FQGNSA. Inclusive of the bounding cysteine and phenylalanine, the CDR3 is 14 residues long. The sequence is cut down to CDR3 DNA, 42 bases in frame from base 1. V loses 5 bases, J loses 2 bases, and the germline ends lie 11 bases apart. The method was the immunoSEQ multiplex PCR assay. T cell repertoires were profiled by deep sequencing of rearranged TCR beta loci, alongside multiparametric flow cytometry. TCRdb obtained this table from immuneACCESS and retained in-frame rearrangements with V and J assigned. These tables miss some clones; where compared with another copy, unresolved V genes account for less than half of the shortfall, and the remainder is unexplained. The table for this sample lists about 7,300 clones; 85% to 95% of them were counted only once. Under 2% of the sample belongs to the ten largest clones. Turning to this clone: It has no known antigen specificity. No quality values exist for individual bases; no much larger clone is one base distant.

The clonotype comes from a woman in her forties or fifties with cholangiocarcinoma. Recombination linked TRBV7-2 to TRBJ2-3; a confident D gene designation cannot be given. Here the sequenced sample was peripheral blood, taken from a patient treated with photon-based radiotherapy. In nucleotides, the sequence is TGTGCCAGCAGCCCAAAACCGTTCACAGATACGCAGTATTTT. Its translation is CASSPKPFTDTQYF.